This entry is about one T cell receptor beta chain. These data come from a study of blood T cell repertoires in COVID-19. Study in general: T cells, B-cell-depleted T cells, or PBMCs supplied cDNA or gDNA.

Losses at the gene ends were 4 bases for V and 1 base for J; bases not matched to a gene: 7. Looked up from germline, CDR1 is SGHDT and CDR2 is YYEEEE. CDR3 length equals 16 residues. In the original processing: Nucleated cell counts were estimated from reference gene primer amplification. Sequencing was performed with immunoSEQ multiplex PCR; in TCRdb, only in-frame clones are kept and a portion is missing. The DNA gave D and trimming, while V, J and clone size come from that table. The sample lists approximately 170,000 clones; 80% to 85% were seen once. Input material: peripheral blood. The rearrangement links TRBV5-6 to TRBJ1-2; 10 positions agree with TRBD1. This clonotype was sampled from a human donor with acute or convalescent COVID-19. The donor label of this sample is uncertain. CDR3 sequence reads: CASSRGGTGVNYGYTF. The CDR3 DNA is TGTGCCAGCAGCCGCGGGGGGACAGGGGTTAACTATGGCTACACCTTC.